A selection of T cell receptor beta chains follows, all from one sample in a study of CD8+CD57+ T cells in acquired aplastic anemia. TCRdb independently ran MiXCR on the reads; one entry per CDR3 protein. The sample carries 15,000 to 25,000 distinct CDR3 sequences, approximately 39% recorded once. Sequencing input: CD8+CD57+ T cells sorted from PBMCs. Every receptor here comes from a human donor with aplastic anemia. The CDR3 runs from the conserved cysteine through the conserved F or W. A D gene is named only where the DNA matches it firmly. Size values are once, few and many counts, or a class for expanded clones, and some rows have none.

TRBJ2-1	.	TRBV7-9	many	CASSLQGQREQFF	TGTGCCAGCAGCTTACAGGGACAAAGGGAGCAGTTCTTC
TRBJ2-1	TRBD2	TRBV20-1	.	CSARGLAGNEQFF	TGCAGTGCTAGGGGCCTAGCGGGGAATGAGCAGTTCTTC
TRBJ2-2	.	TRBV13	.	CASSDSRSTGELFF	TGTGCCAGCAGCGACAGTAGGAGCACCGGGGAGCTGTTTTTT
TRBJ1-1	.	TRBV5-1	.	CASSLLGESTEAFF	TGCGCCAGCAGCTTACTAGGGGAGAGCACTGAAGCTTTCTTT
TRBJ2-3	TRBD2	TRBV11-2	.	CASSSGAGDTQYF	TGTGCCAGCAGCTCCGGAGCGGGGGATACGCAGTATTTT
TRBJ1-2	.	TRBV20-1	many	CSARTKGQGYGYTF	TGCAGTGCTAGAACAAAAGGGCAGGGCTATGGCTACACCTTC
TRBJ2-3	.	TRBV6-2/TRBV6-3	.	CASTSGWQGSSDTQYF	TGTGCCAGCACCTCCGGCTGGCAGGGGAGTTCAGATACGCAGTATTTT
TRBJ1-5	.	TRBV6-1	.	CASKKSGNQPQHF	TGTGCCAGCAAGAAGTCGGGCAATCAGCCCCAGCATTTT
TRBJ1-1	TRBD1	TRBV7-2	once	CASSLWDSLGTEAFF	TGTGCCAGCAGCTTGTGGGACAGCTTGGGCACTGAAGCTTTCTTT
TRBJ2-7	.	TRBV15	once	CATSSFHPSYEQYF	TGTGCCACCAGCAGTTTCCATCCCAGCTACGAGCAGTACTTC
TRBJ2-1	.	TRBV19	.	CASRPREVYNEQFF	TGTGCCAGTAGGCCACGAGAAGTATACAATGAGCAGTTCTTC
TRBJ2-2	.	TRBV5-1	.	CASSLVGRELFF	TGCGCCAGCAGCTTGGTCGGGCGGGAGCTGTTTTTT
TRBJ1-4	.	TRBV7-2	.	CASSQEPGGGEKLFF	TGTGCCAGCAGCCAAGAGCCCGGCGGTGGAGAAAAACTGTTTTTT
TRBJ2-7	.	TRBV20-1	.	CSAEGYRSSYEQYF	TGCAGTGCTGAAGGATACAGGAGCTCCTACGAGCAGTACTTC
TRBJ1-6	.	TRBV7-6	.	CASSLVGVTGRDF	TGTGCCAGCAGCTTAGTAGGGGTGACAGGCCGGGACTTT
TRBJ2-7	TRBD1	TRBV7-8	.	CASSLEGQPSSYEQYF	TGTGCCAGCAGCTTAGAGGGACAGCCGAGCTCCTACGAGCAGTACTTC
TRBJ2-7	TRBD2	TRBV7-2	.	CASSSRGGYEQYF	TGTGCCAGCAGCTCACGCGGGGGGTACGAGCAGTACTTC
TRBJ2-3	.	TRBV11-2	many	CASSLDQASVDTQYF	TGTGCCAGCAGCTTAGATCAGGCTAGCGTTGATACGCAGTATTTT
TRBJ2-3	.	TRBV12-3/TRBV12-4	few	CASSLGYTTDTQYF	TGTGCCAGCAGTTTAGGGTATACCACAGATACGCAGTATTTT
TRBJ2-3	TRBD2	TRBV20-1	many	CSARRGLAGGSYGTQYF	TGCAGTGCTAGACGAGGACTAGCGGGGGGGTCATACGGTACGCAGTATTTT
TRBJ2-1	.	TRBV15	few	CATSEGYNEQFF	TGTGCCACCAGCGAGGGTTACAATGAGCAGTTCTTC
TRBJ2-7	.	TRBV6-1	.	CASSGRGAAEQYF	TGTGCCAGTTCTGGGCGAGGGGCAGCCGAGCAGTACTTC
TRBJ2-1	.	TRBV6-6	many	CASSYSRTYNEQFF	TGTGCCAGCAGTTACTCGCGGACCTACAATGAGCAGTTCTTC
TRBJ2-3	TRBD2	TRBV2	.	CASRYAAFGSGETDTQYF	TGTGCCAGCAGGTACGCGGCTTTCGGTAGCGGGGAAACAGATACGCAGTATTTT
TRBJ1-4	.	TRBV5-1	.	CASSLEHGGQEKLFF	TGCGCCAGCAGCTTGGAACACGGAGGGCAGGAAAAACTGTTTTTT
TRBJ2-7	.	TRBV5-1	.	CASSLLVSSYEQYF	TGCGCCAGCAGCTTGTTGGTCTCGTCCTACGAGCAGTACTTC
TRBJ1-2	.	TRBV7-9	few	CASSLDAAGYYGYTF	TGTGCCAGCAGCTTGGATGCGGCGGGTTACTATGGCTACACCTTC
TRBJ2-7	TRBD2	TRBV7-2	.	CASSLDSGIPYEQYF	TGTGCCAGCAGCTTAGATAGCGGGATCCCCTACGAGCAGTACTTC
TRBJ1-6	.	TRBV20-1	many	CSAGEDSPLHF	TGCAGTGCCGGGGAGGATTCACCCCTCCACTTT
TRBJ2-3	.	TRBV6-4	few	CASSDGPGTDTQYF	TGTGCCAGCAGTGACGGGCCAGGCACAGATACGCAGTATTTT
TRBJ2-1	TRBD1	TRBV6-5	many	CASSYSPDRGGEQFF	TGTGCCAGCAGTTACTCGCCGGACAGGGGGGGGGAGCAGTTCTTC
TRBJ2-7	.	TRBV24-1	.	CATSDSSDEQYF	TGTGCCACCAGTGATTCCAGTGACGAGCAGTACTTC
TRBJ1-1	.	TRBV4-2	.	CASSQDFGALKTEAFF	TGTGCCAGCAGCCAAGATTTCGGCGCGTTGAAAACTGAAGCTTTCTTT
TRBJ1-1	.	TRBV6-5	.	CATVGYTEAFF	TGTGCCACCGTCGGGTACACTGAAGCTTTCTTT
TRBJ2-7	TRBD2	TRBV7-8	few	CASSLREGLYEQYF	TGTGCCAGCAGCTTGCGGGAGGGCCTCTACGAGCAGTACTTC
TRBJ1-5	TRBD1	TRBV19	.	CASSLTGNSNQPQHF	TGTGCCAGTAGTTTGACAGGGAATAGCAATCAGCCCCAGCATTTT
TRBJ1-2	.	TRBV10-2	.	CASSEPSTTNYGYAF	TGCGCCAGCAGTGAGCCCTCCACTACTAACTATGGTTACGCCTTC
TRBJ1-5	.	TRBV12-3/TRBV12-4	.	CACSSLNQPQHF	TGTGCCTGCAGTTCACTCAATCAGCCCCAGCATTTT
TRBJ1-2	TRBD1	TRBV6-5	.	CASSDASGGHGYTF	TGTGCCAGCAGTGACGCCTCAGGGGGGCATGGCTACACCTTC
TRBJ2-1	.	TRBV4-2	.	CASSQDTAAIYNEQFF	TGTGCCAGCAGCCAAGATACAGCGGCAATCTACAATGAGCAGTTCTTC
TRBJ2-7	.	TRBV12-3/TRBV12-4	few	CASSLGWGASYEQYF	TGTGCCAGCAGTTTAGGCTGGGGCGCTTCCTACGAGCAGTACTTC
TRBJ1-4	.	TRBV7-9	.	CASSGTGWVREKLFF	TGTGCCAGCAGTGGTACAGGGTGGGTAAGAGAAAAACTGTTTTTT
TRBJ2-1	.	TRBV24-1	.	CATSDSRRGGVVGEQFF	TGTGCCACCAGTGATTCCCGACGAGGGGGGGTGGTCGGTGAGCAGTTCTTC
TRBJ2-7	.	TRBV29-1	few	CSVLITYEQYF	TGCAGCGTTTTGATCACATACGAGCAGTACTTC
TRBJ2-3	TRBD2	TRBV12-3/TRBV12-4	.	CASNAGARTDTQYF	TGTGCCAGCAACGCGGGAGCCCGCACAGATACGCAGTATTTT
TRBJ2-1	TRBD1	TRBV20-1	.	CSVPGGTGSRYSYNEQFF	TGCAGTGTCCCGGGTGGGACAGGGAGTCGATACTCCTACAATGAGCAGTTCTTC
TRBJ1-1	TRBD1	TRBV2	.	CASRRQGNTEAFF	TGTGCCAGCAGAAGACAGGGGAACACTGAAGCTTTCTTT
TRBJ2-3	TRBD2	TRBV20-1	.	CSAGDPPASGTRCTGTQYF	TGCAGTGCTGGAGATCCCCCCGCTAGCGGGACGCGGTGCACAGGTACGCAGTATTTT
TRBJ1-2	.	TRBV28	.	CASSLTRVPFYGYTF	TGTGCCAGCAGTTTGACCAGGGTGCCGTTTTATGGCTACACCTTC
TRBJ2-1	.	TRBV9	few	CASSESGARNEQFF	TGTGCCAGCAGTGAAAGCGGTGCGAGGAATGAGCAGTTCTTC
TRBJ2-1	TRBD1	TRBV20-1	.	CSASPGTVSYNEQFF	TGCAGTGCTAGTCCCGGGACAGTCTCCTACAATGAGCAGTTCTTC
TRBJ2-1	.	TRBV5-4	.	CASSFSPRYNEQFF	TGTGCCAGCAGCTTTAGCCCTAGGTACAATGAGCAGTTCTTC
TRBJ2-7	.	TRBV6-1	.	CASGEYSYEQYF	TGTGCCAGCGGGGAGTACTCCTACGAGCAGTACTTC
TRBJ2-3	TRBD2	TRBV20-1	many	CSARGVAGGRTDTQYF	TGCAGTGCTAGGGGTGTGGCGGGGGGGCGAACAGATACGCAGTATTTT
TRBJ2-5	.	TRBV20-1	few	CSAREGVAQETQYF	TGCAGTGCTAGAGAGGGGGTAGCCCAAGAGACCCAGTACTTC
TRBJ1-2	.	TRBV28	.	CASSFGIQLGGYTF	TGTGCCAGCAGTTTTGGGATCCAGTTGGGGGGCTACACCTTC
TRBJ2-3	.	TRBV18	.	CASSLARDDTQYF	TGTGCCAGCTCACTAGCGCGAGATGATACGCAGTATTTT